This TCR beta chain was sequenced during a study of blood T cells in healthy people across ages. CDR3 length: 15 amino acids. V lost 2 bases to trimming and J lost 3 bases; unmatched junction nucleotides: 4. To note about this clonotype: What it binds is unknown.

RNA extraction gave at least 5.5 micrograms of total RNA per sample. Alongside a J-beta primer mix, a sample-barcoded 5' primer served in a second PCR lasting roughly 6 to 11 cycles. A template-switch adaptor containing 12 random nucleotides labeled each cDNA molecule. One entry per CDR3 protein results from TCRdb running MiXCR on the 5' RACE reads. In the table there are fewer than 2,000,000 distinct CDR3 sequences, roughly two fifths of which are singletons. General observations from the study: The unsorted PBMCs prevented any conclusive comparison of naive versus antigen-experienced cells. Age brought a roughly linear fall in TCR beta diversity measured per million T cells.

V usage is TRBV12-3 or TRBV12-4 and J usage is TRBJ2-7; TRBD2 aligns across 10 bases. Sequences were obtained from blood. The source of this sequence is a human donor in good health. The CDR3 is CASSLRGTSDYEQYF. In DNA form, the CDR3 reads TGTGCCAGCAGTTTAAGGGGGACTAGCGACTACGAGCAGTACTTC.